This T cell receptor (beta chain) was documented in a study of a mutant IDH1 vaccine in newly diagnosed glioma. Study in general: The earlier regimen, radiotherapy, temozolomide, or both, was most often both.

This sample's time point: week 35, safety follow-up. Alongside topical imiquimod, each dose of vaccine comprised 300 ug of mutant IDH1 20-mer peptide. The repertoire was sequenced with immunoSEQ multiplex PCR; TCRdb's copy has only in-frame clones and lacks some. The sample includes tens of thousands of clones, more than 80% of them seen just once. Comment on this clone: Its specificity is not known.

There are 16 residues in the CDR3. The origin of this receptor is a middle-aged man with glioma. The sequences come from PBMCs, collected from a glioma patient whose treatment included an IDH1 peptide vaccine. This chain links TRBV1 with TRBJ2-1. TRBV1 is tagged as a pseudogene. The CDR3 bases are TGCACCAGCAGCCAAGAATCCTCCCAATCCTACAATGAGCAGTTCTTC. Translated: CTSSQESSQSYNEQFF.